Included here is one TCR beta chain sequence, with context. Recruits, aged about 18 to 100 years, lived in approximately 26 US areas. These data are taken from a study of blood T cell repertoires in COVID-19. Study details: Samples taken during acute and convalescent COVID-19 were collected in the United States, Italy and Spain. Sample material is recorded as cDNA or gDNA derived from T cells, B-cell-depleted T cells, or PBMCs.

In the source study's methods: Quantification of nucleated cells was approximated via reference gene primer amplification. Generated by immunoSEQ multiplex PCR, the TCRdb table keeps only in-frame clones and is missing some. V, J and clone size are those of that table, while D and trimming were read from the DNA. Counted here are about 180,000 clones, approximately 84% occurring once; the ten biggest clones make up less than 1.5%. Sequences were obtained from PBMCs or T cells enriched from blood (not recorded which). The origin of this receptor is a human donor with acute COVID-19. The donor label of this sample is uncertain.

The CDR3 nucleotides are TGTGCCTGGAGTTGGACAAGCGATGAGCAGTTCTTC. Translation: CAWSWTSDEQFF. The chain has TRBV30 and TRBJ2-1, with D possibly being TRBD1 (5 bases). The CDR3 is 12 amino acids. Germline-derived CDR1 and CDR2 are GTSNPN and SVGIG (reference sequence). Trimming cost V 2 bases and J 8 bases, with 10 bases left between them.